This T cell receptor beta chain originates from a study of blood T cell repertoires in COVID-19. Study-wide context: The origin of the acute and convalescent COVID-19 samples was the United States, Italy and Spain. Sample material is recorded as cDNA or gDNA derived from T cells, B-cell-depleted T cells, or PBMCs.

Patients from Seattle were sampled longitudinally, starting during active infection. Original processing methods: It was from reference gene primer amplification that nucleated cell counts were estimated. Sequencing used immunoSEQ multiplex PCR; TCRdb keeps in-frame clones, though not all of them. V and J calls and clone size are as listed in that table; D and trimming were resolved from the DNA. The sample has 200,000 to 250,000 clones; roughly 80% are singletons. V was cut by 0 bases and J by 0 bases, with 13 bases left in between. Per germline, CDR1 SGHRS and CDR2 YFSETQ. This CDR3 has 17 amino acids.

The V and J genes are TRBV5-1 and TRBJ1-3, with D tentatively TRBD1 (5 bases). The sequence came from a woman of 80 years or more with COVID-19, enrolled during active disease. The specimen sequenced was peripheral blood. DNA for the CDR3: TGCGCCAGCAGCTTGGCCGGAGGGGCCGACTCTGGAAACACCATATATTTT. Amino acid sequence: CASSLAGGADSGNTIYF.